The clone carrying this TCR beta chain showed up just a few times. What it recognizes is unknown. This entry belongs to a study of T cells after yellow fever vaccination. Germline V gene lookup returns CDR1 KGHSH and CDR2 LQKENI. The CDR3 is 19 residues long. The V gene lost 6 bases and the J gene lost 5 bases, with 26 bases spanning the gap. TCRdb re-called the 5' RACE reads through MiXCR, storing one row per CDR3 protein. This sample has about 350,000 distinct CDR3 sequences, with roughly 8.4% found just once. Study-wide results and caveats: Repertoires obtained by FACS sorting could include abundant clonotypes that entered as contaminants from the bulk population. Reappearance after the booster was observed for most primary-vaccination clones (96% CD4, about 91% CD8).

The chain recombines TRBV18 with TRBJ1-6; D might be TRBD1 (5 bases). The clonotype comes from a man aged 18 to 29 who received the YFV17D yellow fever vaccine. This specimen consisted of PBMCs, obtained around 45 days after the first yellow fever vaccination. This chain's CDR3 is CASSSSGGTILFDNSPLHF. CDR3 bases: TGTGCCAGCTCTAGCAGCGGGGGGACCATCCTATTCGATAATTCACCCCTCCACTTT.